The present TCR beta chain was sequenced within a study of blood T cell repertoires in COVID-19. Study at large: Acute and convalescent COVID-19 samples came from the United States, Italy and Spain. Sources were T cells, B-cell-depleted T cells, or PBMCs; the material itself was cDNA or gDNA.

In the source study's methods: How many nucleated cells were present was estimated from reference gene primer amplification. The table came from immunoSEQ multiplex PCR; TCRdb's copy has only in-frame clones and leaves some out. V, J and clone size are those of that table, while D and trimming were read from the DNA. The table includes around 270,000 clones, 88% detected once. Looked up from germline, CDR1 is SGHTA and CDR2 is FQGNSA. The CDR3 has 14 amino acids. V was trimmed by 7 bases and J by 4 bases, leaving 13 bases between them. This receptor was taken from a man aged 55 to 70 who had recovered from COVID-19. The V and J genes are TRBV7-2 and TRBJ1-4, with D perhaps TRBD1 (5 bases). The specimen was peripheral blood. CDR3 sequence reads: CASTPGLNNEKLFF. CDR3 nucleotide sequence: TGTGCCAGCACCCCAGGGCTCAATAATGAAAAACTGTTTTTT. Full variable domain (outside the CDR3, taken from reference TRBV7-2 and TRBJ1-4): GAGVSQSPSNKVTEKGKDVELRCDPISGHTALYWYRQSLGQGLEFLIYFQGNSAPDKSGLPSDRFSAERTGGSVSTLTIQRTQQEDSAVYLCASTPGLNNEKLFFGSGTQLSVL.